These 22 T cell receptor beta chains were all obtained from the same sample, sequenced in a study of STAT5B mutations in CD4+ large granular lymphocyte leukemia. The table came from immunoSEQ multiplex PCR; TCRdb's copy has only in-frame clones and leaves some out. Here the sample spans some 40,000 clones, 65% to 90% being singletons. Sequencing was done on a sample of CD4+ T cells from blood buffy coats. These receptors were obtained from a human donor in good health.

With respect to this clone: The same CDR3 can be traced to other DNA sequences in this sample. The genes are TRBV27 and TRBJ2-7; possible D gene TRBD2, 5 bases. In germline, CDR1 is MNHEY, CDR2 SMNVEV (reference sequence). The V and J ends lost 2 bases and 3 bases respectively, with 8 bases between them. CDR3 length equals 13 residues. DNA of the CDR3: TGTGCCAGCAGTTTAGAGGGAAACTACGAGCAGTACTTC. This sequence encodes CASSLEGNYEQYF.

This clone was seen once. This chain connects TRBV6-5 to TRBJ2-3; D gene ambiguous. The CDR3 covers 11 residues. Germline CDR1 is MNHEY and CDR2 is SVGAGI. The ends were cut back, 1 base at V and 6 bases at J, with 2 bases in the middle. The DNA of the CDR3 is TGTGCCAGCAGTTACTTTGATACGCAGTATTTT. Amino acid sequence: CASSYFDTQYF.

This clone has only a few counts. The rearrangement joins TRBV2 to TRBJ2-3, with TRBD1 matching 8 bases. Trimming took 7 bases from V and 3 from J; bases not matched to a gene: 9. The length of the CDR3 is 15 residues. Germline V lookup: CDR1 SNHLY, CDR2 FYNNEI. CDR3 in DNA: TGTGCCAGCACGACGGCGGACAGGGTAACAGATACGCAGTATTTT. Translation: CASTTADRVTDTQYF.

The genes are TRBV19 and TRBJ1-3; D uncertain. The CDR3 contains 18 residues. The V end lost 3 bases, the J end lost 0 bases, and 18 bases lay between the germline ends. From germline, CDR1 is LNHDA and CDR2 SQIVND (reference sequence). CDR3 in amino acids: CASSIGTARTLSGNTIYF. The CDR3 nucleotides are TGTGCCAGTAGTATTGGCACAGCTAGGACTCTCTCTGGAAACACCATATATTTT.

In nucleotides, the CDR3 is TGTGCCAGCAGCTTAGAAGGCCCTACGCAGTATTTT. It is translated as CASSLEGPTQYF. The rearrangement joins TRBV11-2 to TRBJ2-3; D unresolved. Trimming stripped 0 bases from V and 8 bases from J, with 6 bases between. The CDR3 consists of 12 residues. Germline CDR1 and CDR2: SGHAT and FQNNGV.

The chain carries TRBV30 and TRBJ1-6; the D gene is possibly TRBD1 (6 bases). Trimming removed 5 bases from V and 7 bases from J, with 12 bases in between. CDR1 is GTSNPN, CDR2 SVGIG, per germline (reference sequence). The CDR3 loop spans 13 amino acids. CDR3 loop: CAWGIGGNSPLHF. The CDR3 DNA reads as TGTGCCTGGGGAATAGGGGGAAATTCACCCCTCCACTTT.

The chain has TRBV2 and TRBJ2-7; no clear D. Germline loops: CDR1 SNHLY, CDR2 FYNNEI. This CDR3 comprises 11 residues. V gave up 2 bases and J gave up 5 bases, with 4 bases separating them. DNA for the CDR3: TGTGCCAGCAGTGAACGGGACGAGCAGTACTTC. Its translation: CASSERDEQYF.

The rearrangement joins TRBV27 to TRBJ2-7, with unresolved D. CDR1 and CDR2 from the germline V gene are MNHEY and SMNVEV (reference sequence). V dropped 2 bases and J dropped 2 bases, with 13 bases sitting between them. There are 15 residues in the CDR3. The CDR3 coding sequence is TGTGCCAGCAGTTTAAGTGGCAGAGATCCCTACGAGCAGTACTTC. This codes for CASSLSGRDPYEQYF.

This clone turned up a few times. The rearrangement joins TRBV11-3 to TRBJ2-5; the D gene is possibly TRBD1 (6 bases). Per the germline V gene, CDR1 is SGHNT and CDR2 is YENEEA. The CDR3 has 16 amino acids. Between the trimmed V and J ends, which lost 8 bases and 2 bases, there was a span of 21 bases. As DNA, the CDR3 is TGTGCCAGCTTCCTGACAGGCCCAATTTCTCAAGAGACCCAGTACTTC. Its translation: CASFLTGPISQETQYF.

This rearrangement joins TRBV9 to TRBJ1-1; D remains unclear. The V end was cut by 0 bases, the J end by 2 bases, with 8 bases between. Germline V gene lookup returns CDR1 SGDLS and CDR2 YYNGEE. The CDR3 totals 14 residues. The CDR3 coding sequence is TGTGCCAGCAGCGTAGTTGCGGAAAACACTGAAGCTTTCTTT. As protein: CASSVVAENTEAFF.

The chain carries TRBV19 and TRBJ2-7; TRBD1 agrees at 7 bases. The CDR3 extends over 14 amino acids. Germline V lookup: CDR1 LNHDA, CDR2 SQIVND (reference sequence). V gave up 7 bases and J gave up 0 bases; unmatched junction bases: 6. In DNA form, the CDR3 reads TGTGCCAGTAAACCGGGACAGAGCTCCTACGAGCAGTACTTC. Amino acids: CASKPGQSSYEQYF.

The chain recombines TRBV11-2 with TRBJ2-5, with TRBD2 matching over 9 bases. Germline CDR1 SGHAT, CDR2 FQNNGV. The V segment lost 6 bases and the J segment 5 bases; nucleotides outside the gene matches: 7. The CDR3 spans 14 residues. Written as DNA, the CDR3 is TGTGCCAGCAGTTTTCGTACTAGCGGGGAGACCCAGTACTTC. This encodes CASSFRTSGETQYF.

This chain uses TRBV6-5 with TRBJ2-1, with 11 positions matching TRBD2. V gave up 3 bases and J gave up 7 bases; unmatched junction bases: 8. The length of the CDR3 is 16 residues. Germline V gives CDR1 MNHEY, CDR2 SVGAGI. CDR3 coding DNA: TGTGCCAGCAGTTATTCCCCACTAGCGGGAGTGAATGAGCAGTTCTTC. It is translated as CASSYSPLAGVNEQFF.

The rearrangement links TRBV4-1 to TRBJ1-5; no clear D gene. The CDR3 contains 14 residues. V gave up 5 bases and J gave up 0 bases, with 8 bases separating them. Germline V gene data show CDR1 as MGHRA and CDR2 as YSYEKL. CDR3 DNA: TGCGCCAGCAGCTCCTCAGTTAGCAATCAGCCCCAGCATTTT. Protein product: CASSSSVSNQPQHF.

V and J are TRBV21-1 and TRBJ1-1. TRBV21-1 is listed as a pseudogene. This CDR3 region has 15 residues. The CDR3 coding sequence is TGTGCCAGCAGCAAAGGGACCAGAGGGAACACTGAAGCTTTCTTT. Residues: CASSKGTRGNTEAFF.

The chain couples TRBV5-1 to TRBJ2-5, with 7 bases aligning to TRBD1. Germline V CDR1 and CDR2: SGHRS, YFSETQ. The CDR3 runs to 14 residues. J was trimmed by 2 bases and V by 2 bases; bases with no gene match: 3. CDR3 amino acids: CASSFTGQQETQYF. In DNA form, the CDR3 reads TGCGCCAGCAGCTTCACGGGACAGCAAGAGACCCAGTACTTC.

The J gene is TRBJ2-3, the V gene TRBV29-1; 10 bases fit TRBD1. The germline gives CDR1 SQVTM, CDR2 ANQGSEA. The CDR3 length is 14 residues. The CDR3 region is CSLGGQGQLDTQYF. CDR3 DNA: TGCAGTCTTGGGGGACAGGGGCAACTGGATACGCAGTATTTT.

V gene TRBV5-6 combines with J gene TRBJ2-3; 15 positions agree with TRBD2. The CDR3 length is 19 residues. J gave up 2 bases and V 0 bases, and 7 bases lay outside the gene matches. The V gene's germline CDR1 is SGHDT and CDR2 YYEEEE. The CDR3 here is CASSLGGTSGGTITDTQYF. The CDR3 coding sequence is TGTGCCAGCAGCTTGGGGGGGACTAGCGGGGGGACGATCACAGATACGCAGTATTTT. The entire variable domain, with the rest obtained from reference TRBV5-6 and TRBJ2-3, is as follows: DAGVTQSPTHLIKTRGQQVTLRCSPKSGHDTVSWYQQALGQGPQFIFQYYEEEERQRGNFPDRFSGHQFPNYSSELNVNALLLGDSALYLCASSLGGTSGGTITDTQYFGPGTRLTVL.

The CDR3, as DNA: TGCGCCAGCAGGCTCGGGGGACAAGAGACCCAGTACTTC. It translates to CASRLGGQETQYF. This chain joins TRBV5-1 and TRBJ2-5, with TRBD2 as a possible D gene (6 bases). V was cut by 5 bases and J by 2 bases, with 10 bases left in between. Per the germline V gene, CDR1 is SGHRS and CDR2 is YFSETQ. The CDR3 consists of 13 residues.

The genes are TRBV19 and TRBJ1-1; weak D call: TRBD1 (5 bases). The germline V gene has CDR1 LNHDA and CDR2 SQIVND (reference sequence). This CDR3 region has 14 residues. Trimming removed 6 bases at V and 4 bases at J, with 15 bases between. The CDR3 sequence is CASRLPSQGTEAFF. As DNA, the CDR3 is TGTGCCAGTAGGCTTCCCTCCCAGGGCACTGAAGCTTTCTTT.

The chain uses TRBV21-1 and TRBJ1-1; the table gives TRBD1 as D, unverified against the DNA. TRBV21-1 is a pseudogene. The CDR3 contains 15 residues. In DNA, the CDR3 is TGTGCCAGCAGCAAAGTGGAGGGGGCCAGCACTGAAGCTTTCTTT. It translates to CASSKVEGASTEAFF.

The chain recombines TRBV19 with TRBJ1-2, with TRBD1 matching over 9 bases. Germline CDR1 reads LNHDA; CDR2 reads SQIVND (reference sequence). The CDR3 totals 18 residues. The V gene end was trimmed by 4 bases and the J gene end by 2 bases; junction bases not matched to a gene: 14. The CDR3 region is CASSTTLTGTGSNYGYTF. The CDR3, as DNA: TGTGCCAGTAGTACAACCCTAACCGGGACAGGGTCAAACTATGGCTACACCTTC.